Listed here is a single T cell receptor beta chain. The sample originates from a study of blood T cell repertoires in COVID-19. Whole-study context: Researchers got acute and convalescent COVID-19 samples from the United States, Italy and Spain. PBMCs, B-cell-depleted T cells, or T cells provided the cDNA or gDNA that made up the material.

Per the germline V gene, CDR1 is SGHNT and CDR2 is YYREEE (reference sequence). This CDR3 has 17 amino acids. V dropped 0 bases and J dropped 5 bases, with 19 bases sitting between them. Original processing notes: Reference gene primer amplification yielded estimated nucleated cell counts. TCRdb keeps only in-frame clones here, not all; method: immunoSEQ multiplex PCR. V, J and clone size are those of that table, while D and trimming were read from the DNA. The sample yields about 150,000 clones, 81% seen once. This sequence was found in a woman aged 55-69 years with active or convalescent COVID-19. Sequencing was carried out using peripheral blood. The V and J genes are TRBV5-4 and TRBJ2-3; the D gene is possibly TRBD2 (6 bases). The CDR3 loop reads CASSLVNRRGGKDTQYF. CDR3 coding DNA: TGTGCCAGCAGCTTGGTAAACCGACGTGGGGGGAAAGATACGCAGTATTTT.